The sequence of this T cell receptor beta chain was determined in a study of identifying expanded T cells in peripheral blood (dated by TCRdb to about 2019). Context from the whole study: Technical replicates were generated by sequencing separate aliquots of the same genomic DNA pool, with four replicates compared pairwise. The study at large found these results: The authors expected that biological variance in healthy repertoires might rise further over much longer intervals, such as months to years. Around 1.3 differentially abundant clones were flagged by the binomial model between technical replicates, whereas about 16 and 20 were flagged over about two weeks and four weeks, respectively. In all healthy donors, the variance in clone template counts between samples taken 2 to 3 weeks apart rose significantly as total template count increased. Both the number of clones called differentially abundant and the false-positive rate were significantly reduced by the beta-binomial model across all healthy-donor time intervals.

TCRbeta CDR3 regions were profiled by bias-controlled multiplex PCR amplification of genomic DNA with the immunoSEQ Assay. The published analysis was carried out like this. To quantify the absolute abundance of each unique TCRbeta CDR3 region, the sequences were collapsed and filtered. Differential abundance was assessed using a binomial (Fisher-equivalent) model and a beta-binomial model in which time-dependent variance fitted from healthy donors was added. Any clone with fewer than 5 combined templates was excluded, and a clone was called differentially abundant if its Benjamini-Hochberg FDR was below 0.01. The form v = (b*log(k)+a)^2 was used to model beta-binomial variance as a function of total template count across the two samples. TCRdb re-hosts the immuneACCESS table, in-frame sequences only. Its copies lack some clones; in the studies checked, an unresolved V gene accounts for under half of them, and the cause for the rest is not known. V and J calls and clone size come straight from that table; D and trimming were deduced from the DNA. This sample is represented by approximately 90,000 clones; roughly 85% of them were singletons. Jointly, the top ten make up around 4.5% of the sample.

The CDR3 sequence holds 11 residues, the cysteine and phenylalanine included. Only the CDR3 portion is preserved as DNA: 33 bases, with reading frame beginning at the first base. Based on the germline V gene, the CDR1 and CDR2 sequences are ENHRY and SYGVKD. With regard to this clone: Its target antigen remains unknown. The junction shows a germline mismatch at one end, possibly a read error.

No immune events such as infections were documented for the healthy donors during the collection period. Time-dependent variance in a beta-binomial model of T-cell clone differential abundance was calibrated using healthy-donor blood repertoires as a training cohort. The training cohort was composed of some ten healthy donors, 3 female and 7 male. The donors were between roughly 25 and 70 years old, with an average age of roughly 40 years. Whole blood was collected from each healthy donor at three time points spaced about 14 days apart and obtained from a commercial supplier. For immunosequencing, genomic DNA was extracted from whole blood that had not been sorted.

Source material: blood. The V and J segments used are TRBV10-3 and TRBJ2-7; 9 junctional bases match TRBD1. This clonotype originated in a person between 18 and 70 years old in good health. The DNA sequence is TGTGCCATCAGTGATGGGACAGGGAGTAGCTTC. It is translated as CAISDGTGSSF.